This T cell receptor beta chain originates from a study of blood T cell repertoires in COVID-19. On the study more broadly: Donors in the United States, Italy and Spain gave samples during acute or convalescent COVID-19. T cells, B-cell-depleted T cells, or PBMCs supplied cDNA or gDNA.

Trimming stripped 2 bases from V and 6 bases from J, with 10 bases between. The CDR3 is made up of 13 amino acids. CDR1 is MNHEY and CDR2 is SVGEGT in the germline V gene. Original analysis: Estimated nucleated cell counts came from reference gene primer amplification. The protocol was immunoSEQ multiplex PCR, while the TCRdb copy is restricted to in-frame clones and leaves out a portion. V, J and clone size derive from that table, while D and trimming were established from the DNA sequence. This table has about 40,000 clones, approximately 88% appearing once. Input material: peripheral blood. The receptor was derived from a woman in her seventies with acute or convalescent COVID-19. The rearrangement joins TRBV6-2 or TRBV6-3 to TRBJ1-2; possibly TRBD1 for D (5 bases). Written as DNA, the CDR3 is TGTGCCAGCAGTTACAATCGGGGGAATGGCTACACCTTC. Residues: CASSYNRGNGYTF.